This T cell receptor (beta chain) comes out of a study of blood T cell repertoires in COVID-19. Study context: Sites across the United States, Italy and Spain contributed samples from acute and convalescent COVID-19. T cells, B-cell-depleted T cells, or PBMCs supplied cDNA or gDNA.

Per germline, CDR1 SGHNT and CDR2 YYREEE (reference sequence). The CDR3 contains 15 residues. V lost 3 bases and J lost 7, with 14 bases in between. TCRdb's table, derived via immunoSEQ multiplex PCR, lists solely in-frame clones and lacks some. The top ten hold 9.5% to 12% of the sample, which has fewer than 150,000 clones, around 73% seen once. J is TRBJ1-6 and V is TRBV5-4; D possibly corresponds to TRBD1 (6 bases). The sequencing input was peripheral blood. The source of this sequence is a man aged 55 to 70 who had recovered from COVID-19. The CDR3 sequence: CASSSGQLWNSPLHF. For the CDR3, the DNA is TGTGCCAGCAGCTCGGGACAATTATGGAATTCACCCCTCCACTTT.